The T cell receptor beta chain under discussion was sequenced for a study of cytomegalovirus exposure and HLA in healthy donors. CDR3 size: 15 residues. Per the germline V gene, CDR1 is WSHSY and CDR2 is SAAADI. V shed 0 bases, J shed 5 bases, and the junction held 3 bases outside the gene matches. A multiplex PCR was run with 60 Vbeta primers and 13 Jbeta primers. This table comes from immunoSEQ multiplex PCR, and its TCRdb copy is limited to in-frame clones, with some not included. Of tens of thousands of clones listed, more than 60% were seen once; the top ten hold about 3.9%. The chain carries TRBV10-2 and TRBJ1-1; 10 nucleotides align to TRBD1. Sample: PBMCs. This TCR was recovered from a man aged 30 to 39 in good health and CMV-seronegative. Here the CDR3 DNA reads TGCGCCAGCAGTGAGTCGGGACAGGGGCATACTGAAGCTTTCTTT. It codes for CASSESGQGHTEAFF.